A single sample is the source of the 28 T cell receptor beta chains below, sequenced in a study of shared clonotypes between healthy human individuals. Sequencing was performed with immunoSEQ multiplex PCR; in TCRdb, only in-frame clones are kept and a portion is missing. This sample has hundreds of thousands of clones, with approximately 79% found just once. The sample taken for sequencing was memory CD4+ T cells sorted from blood. Subset reported: CD45RA-negative fraction. The receptors come from a young woman in good health.

V is TRBV18 and J is TRBJ1-3; D gene uncertain. V lost 4 bases, J lost 0 bases, and 13 bases lay in between. CDR3 length equals 16 residues. Germline V gives CDR1 KGHSH, CDR2 LQKENI. CDR3 residues: CASSLNTADSGNTIYF. Here the CDR3 DNA reads TGTGCCAGCTCACTAAATACAGCTGACTCTGGAAACACCATATATTTT. The whole variable domain, remainder taken from reference TRBV18 and TRBJ1-3, is NAGVMQNPRHLVRRRGQEARLRCSPMKGHSHVYWYRQLPEEGLKFMVYLQKENIIDESGMPKERFSAEFPKEGPSILRIQQVVRGDSAAYFCASSLNTADSGNTIYFGEGSWLTVV.

This clone occurred once. The V call is TRBV5-1, the J call TRBJ2-3; maybe TRBD1 (5 bases). V shed 6 bases and J shed 0 bases, with 14 bases lying between them. Germline assignment: CDR1 SGHRS and CDR2 YFSETQ. The CDR3 is 15 residues long. For the CDR3, the DNA is TGCGCCAGCACCTACGGACAAACTAGCACAGATACGCAGTATTTT. Its translation is CASTYGQTSTDTQYF.

The gene calls are TRBV5-6 and TRBJ2-1; D remains ambiguous. Germline V gene data show CDR1 as SGHDT and CDR2 as YYEEEE. Trimming took 2 bases from V and 9 from J, leaving 9 bases between them. The CDR3 is 12 residues long. The CDR3, as DNA: TGTGCCAGCAGCTTTAGACCTAGTGAGCAGTTCTTC. Protein: CASSFRPSEQFF.

This clone was detected many times. This sequence joins TRBV5-5 and TRBJ2-2; D is possibly TRBD2 (5 bases). This CDR3 has 13 residues. V lost 5 bases to trimming and J lost 5 bases, with 10 bases between them. The germline CDR1 and CDR2 sequences are SGHKS and YYEKEE (reference sequence). The CDR3 DNA sequence: TGTGCCAGCAGGTCCAGAGGGACCGGGGAGCTGTTTTTT. Translation: CASRSRGTGELFF.

The J gene is TRBJ2-3, the V gene TRBV4-1; TRBD2 matches 7 bases. This CDR3 has 14 residues. From germline, CDR1 is MGHRA and CDR2 YSYEKL. V lost 8 bases, J lost 1 base, and 6 bases stayed unmatched. The CDR3 nucleotides are TGCGCCAGCGGCGGCGGACTAGGCACAGATACGCAGTATTTT. Translated: CASGGGLGTDTQYF.

The chain combines TRBV25-1 with TRBJ2-7; 8 bases are shared with TRBD2. V lost 10 bases, J lost 3 bases, and 5 bases stayed unmatched. This CDR3 comprises 12 residues. The germline V gene encodes CDR1 MGHDK and CDR2 SYGVNS. This CDR3 reads CATKRESYEQYF. CDR3 sequence (DNA): TGTGCCACCAAGCGGGAGAGCTACGAGCAGTACTTC.

The chain employs TRBV29-1 and TRBJ2-7; D may match TRBD1 or TRBD2 (7 bases each). CDR3 length: 15 amino acids. Trimming stripped 5 bases from V and 4 bases from J, with 21 bases between. Germline CDR1 and CDR2: SQVTM and ANQGSEA. CDR3 amino acids: CSVSGTLGGNYEQYF. CDR3 coding DNA: TGCAGCGTTAGCGGGACCTTAGGGGGCAATTACGAGCAGTACTTC.

This chain connects TRBV15 to TRBJ2-3, with 9 nucleotides matching TRBD2. V dropped 0 bases and J dropped 7; count of bases not matched to a gene: 14. The V gene's germline CDR1 is LNHNV and CDR2 YYDKDF (reference sequence). The CDR3 is 18 amino acids. The CDR3 DNA reads as TGTGCCACCAGCAGAGATCCCCCGCTAGCGGGATTACCAAATACGCAGTATTTT. This sequence encodes CATSRDPPLAGLPNTQYF.

This clone showed up just a few times. The chain recombines TRBV29-1 with TRBJ2-7; D is unresolved. Deletions cut 3 bases from V and 3 bases from J, with 12 bases between. CDR1 and CDR2 from the germline V gene are SQVTM and ANQGSEA. The length of the CDR3 is 13 residues. CDR3 bases: TGCAGCGTTGATGGCATCCCTGACTACGAGCAGTACTTC. This encodes CSVDGIPDYEQYF.

This clone has a count of ten or more. Additional DNA sequences in this sample encode the identical CDR3. The chain couples TRBV27 to TRBJ2-7; possibly TRBD1 for D (5 bases). In germline, CDR1 is MNHEY, CDR2 SMNVEV (reference sequence). Trimming stripped 3 bases from V and 2 bases from J, with 11 bases between. This CDR3 region has 14 residues. The CDR3 DNA reads TGTGCCAGCAGTTTTTCCCAGGGTCCCTACGAGCAGTACTTC. Translating gives CASSFSQGPYEQYF.

V is TRBV15 and J is TRBJ1-5, with D perhaps matching TRBD1 (5 bases). The CDR3 loop spans 14 amino acids. CDR1 is LNHNV and CDR2 is YYDKDF in the germline V gene (reference sequence). V dropped 0 bases and J dropped 7 bases, with 10 bases sitting between them. The CDR3 region is CATSRDGRDQPQHF. The CDR3 DNA follows: TGTGCCACCAGCAGAGACGGCAGGGACCAGCCCCAGCATTTT.

V usage is TRBV6-6 and J usage is TRBJ1-1; 7 bases align to TRBD1. The germline V gene encodes CDR1 MNHNY and CDR2 SVGAGI (reference sequence). The CDR3 covers 15 residues. V lost 7 bases and J lost 6; bases outside the gene matches: 14. The CDR3 region is CASKGARANNPEAFF. The CDR3 DNA reads TGTGCCAGCAAGGGGGCCAGGGCAAATAACCCTGAAGCTTTCTTT.

This clone occurred a few times. The rearrangement uses TRBV10-3 and TRBJ1-2; D remains ambiguous. The CDR3 has 17 residues. The germline gives CDR1 ENHRY, CDR2 SYGVKD. The ends were cut back, 3 bases at V and 4 bases at J, with 21 bases in the middle. CDR3 loop: CAISDLKSRYNSYGYTF. The CDR3 DNA sequence: TGTGCCATCAGTGACTTGAAGAGTAGATATAATTCCTATGGCTACACCTTC.

The chain is built from TRBV5-4 and TRBJ2-6; TRBD2 is a possible D gene (7 bases). The V end was cut by 1 base, the J end by 6 bases, with 14 bases between. Germline V gene data show CDR1 as SGHNT and CDR2 as YYREEE (reference sequence). This CDR3 has 16 residues. Here the CDR3 reads CASSLRGGIVANVLTF. The CDR3 DNA reads TGTGCCAGCAGCTTGAGGGGGGGTATAGTGGCCAACGTCCTGACTTTC.

In its sample, this clone was seen many times. This chain uses TRBV10-2 with TRBJ2-1; no clear D gene. Germline V gene sequence: CDR1 WSHSY, CDR2 SAAADI. This CDR3 comprises 15 residues. V was clipped by 7 bases and J by 9 bases, with 22 bases between them. Here the CDR3 reads CASMVQFLINGEQFF. For the CDR3, the DNA is TGCGCCAGCATGGTACAGTTCCTCATCAACGGTGAGCAGTTCTTC.

The gene calls are TRBV5-1 and TRBJ1-2, with TRBD1 identical over 8 bases. The germline V gene has CDR1 SGHRS and CDR2 YFSETQ. The CDR3 is 15 residues long. Unmatched junction bases numbered 6, after V lost 0 bases and J lost 5 bases. DNA for the CDR3: TGCGCCAGCAGCTTGGTCCAGGGGGCTCGATATGGCTACACCTTC. This gives the protein CASSLVQGARYGYTF.

This clone was picked up one time. The V gene is TRBV25-1, the J gene TRBJ2-7, with D maybe TRBD1 (7 bases). This CDR3 is 18 amino acids long. V was trimmed by 3 bases and J by 0 bases, leaving 21 bases between them. Looked up from germline, CDR1 is MGHDK and CDR2 is SYGVNS. The CDR3 sequence is CASSEDPRDRDSSYEQYF. CDR3 nucleotide sequence: TGTGCCAGCAGTGAGGATCCCCGAGACAGGGACTCCTCCTACGAGCAGTACTTC.

This sequence joins TRBV11-2 and TRBJ2-7, with D hard to call. V was trimmed by 2 bases and J by 0 bases, leaving 8 bases between them. The V gene's germline CDR1 is SGHAT and CDR2 FQNNGV. This CDR3 region has 14 residues. CDR3 coding DNA: TGTGCCAGCAGCTTATATCAAAGCTCCTACGAGCAGTACTTC. Translation gives CASSLYQSSYEQYF.

This rearrangement joins TRBV9 to TRBJ2-3; 11 bases fit TRBD2. The ends lost 4 bases at V and 4 bases at J; junction bases unmatched: 8. The CDR3 has 16 residues. CDR1 and CDR2 (germline): SGDLS, YYNGEE. The CDR3 sequence is CASSPELAGASDTQYF. Written as DNA, the CDR3 is TGTGCCAGCAGCCCTGAACTAGCGGGAGCCTCAGATACGCAGTATTTT.

The genes are TRBV19 and TRBJ2-6; 8 nucleotides align to TRBD1. Germline values: CDR1 LNHDA, CDR2 SQIVND (reference sequence). This CDR3 is built from 17 residues. Germline trimming cut 7 bases from V and 1 base from J; bases unmatched to any gene: 9. The CDR3 DNA follows: TGTGCCAGTACCTCAGGGGGCCTTCTTTCTGGGGCCAACGTCCTGACTTTC. Residues: CASTSGGLLSGANVLTF. Combining the CDR3 with reference TRBV19 and TRBJ2-6 gives the whole variable domain DGGITQSPKYLFRKEGQNVTLSCEQNLNHDAMYWYRQDPGQGLRLIYYSQIVNDFQKGDIAEGYSVSREKKESFPLTVTSAQKNPTAFYLCASTSGGLLSGANVLTFGAGSRLTVL.

V gene TRBV7-2 combines with J gene TRBJ1-4; 7 bases are shared with TRBD1. Germline V gene sequence: CDR1 SGHTA, CDR2 FQGNSA. The CDR3 contains 15 residues. V lost 4 bases to trimming and J lost 6 bases; unmatched junction nucleotides: 8. The DNA for the CDR3 is TGTGCCAGCAGCTCAAGACAGGGTGTTGATGAAAAACTGTTTTTT. It encodes CASSSRQGVDEKLFF.

This clone was observed once. CDR3 DNA sequence: TGCGCCCAGGGGTTAACAACTAATGAAAAACTGTTTTTT. It translates to CAQGLTTNEKLFF. The chain couples TRBV10-1 to TRBJ1-4, with D perhaps matching TRBD1 (6 bases). The CDR3 sequence is 13 residues long. The V end was cut by 11 bases, the J end by 0 bases, with 10 bases between. Germline loops: CDR1 WNHNN, CDR2 SYGVQD (reference sequence).

This clone was seen a handful of times. The chain recombines TRBV7-9 with TRBJ1-1; TRBD1 might be the D (6 bases). Germline CDR1 reads SEHNR; CDR2 reads FQNEAQ (reference sequence). Trimming cost V 5 bases and J 6 bases, with 19 bases left between them. The CDR3 extends over 15 amino acids. CDR3 protein: CASSQRANRVPEAFF. CDR3 nucleotide sequence: TGTGCCAGCAGCCAGAGGGCAAACAGGGTACCTGAAGCTTTCTTT.

This clone was detected only a few times. Different DNA sequences within this sample yield the same CDR3. The chain has TRBV6-1 and TRBJ1-5, with D perhaps matching TRBD1 (6 bases). Deletions cut 1 base from V and 4 bases from J, with 8 bases between. Germline CDR1 is MNHNS and CDR2 is SASEGT. The CDR3 loop spans 14 amino acids. The CDR3 region has the DNA TGTGCCAGCAGTGAAGGCAGGGGTAATCAGCCCCAGCATTTT. Its protein product is CASSEGRGNQPQHF.

With regard to this clone: Other nucleotide sequences in the sample specify the same CDR3. J is TRBJ1-5 and V is TRBV19; the D is unclear. The germline V gene encodes CDR1 LNHDA and CDR2 SQIVND (reference sequence). The CDR3 length is 13 residues. V was cut by 5 bases and J by 6 bases, with 11 bases left in between. The CDR3 protein is CASSQDRVQPQHF. In DNA, the CDR3 is TGTGCCAGTAGTCAGGATAGGGTTCAGCCCCAGCATTTT.

The genes are TRBV6-6 and TRBJ2-2, with D tentatively TRBD1 or TRBD2 (6 bases each). The germline CDR1 and CDR2 sequences are MNHNY and SVGAGI (reference sequence). The CDR3 is 16 residues long. Trimming took off 5 bases at V and 9 bases at J, with 22 bases between the two ends. CDR3 bases: TGTGCCAGCAGTCCTCAAGGGGGAGGCTCCCCCCGGGAGCTGTTTTTT. Its protein is CASSPQGGGSPRELFF.

This clone has a handful of counts. The rearrangement joins TRBV6-1 to TRBJ2-7, with D possibly being TRBD2 (7 bases). V gave up 6 bases and J gave up 5 bases, with 20 bases separating them. Per the germline V gene, CDR1 is MNHNS and CDR2 is SASEGT. The CDR3 spans 15 residues. The CDR3 spells CASRGAGVILDEQYF. The CDR3 bases are TGTGCCAGCAGGGGGGCGGGAGTAATACTCGACGAGCAGTACTTC.

The CDR3 protein is CASNTKGQGAADTQYF. The CDR3, as DNA: TGTGCCAGTAACACCAAGGGACAGGGGGCGGCAGATACGCAGTATTTT. V usage is TRBV19 and J usage is TRBJ2-3; 12 bases agree with TRBD1. V was clipped by 7 bases and J by 4 bases; unmatched bases: 9. This CDR3 spans 16 amino acids. Germline V gene sequence: CDR1 LNHDA, CDR2 SQIVND (reference sequence).